The 19 T cell receptor beta chains below all came from one sample that was sequenced in a study of tissue T cells after allogeneic stem cell transplantation. Method: immunoSEQ multiplex PCR; TCRdb's copy keeps in-frame clones and lacks some. The sample includes around 25,000 clones, about 89% of them seen just once. The sequences come from blood, collected before transplantation. The receptors originated from a male donor at least 60 years old who later had graft-versus-host disease after an allogeneic stem cell transplant.

The V gene is TRBV7-9, the J gene TRBJ1-5; a possible D gene is TRBD1 (6 bases). The V and J ends lost 2 bases and 1 base respectively, with 9 bases between them. Germline loops: CDR1 SEHNR, CDR2 FQNEAQ (reference sequence). The CDR3 sequence is 15 residues long. CDR3 amino acids: CASSLKGGSNQPQHF. Here the CDR3 DNA reads TGTGCCAGCAGCTTAAAAGGGGGAAGCAATCAGCCCCAGCATTTT.

V usage is TRBV10-2 and J usage is TRBJ1-5, with 9 bases fitting TRBD1. This CDR3 has 14 residues. J lost 4 bases, V lost 4 bases, and 2 bases had no gene match. Germline V gene lookup returns CDR1 WSHSY and CDR2 SAAADI. In DNA, the CDR3 is TGCGCCAGCAGTGGACAGGGGGGTAATCAGCCCCAGCATTTT. It encodes CASSGQGGNQPQHF.

The chain combines TRBV4-1 with TRBJ1-1; D may be TRBD1 (6 bases). Germline V gene data show CDR1 as MGHRA and CDR2 as YSYEKL. V was cut by 5 bases and J by 0 bases, with 10 bases left in between. CDR3 length: 14 amino acids. The CDR3 spells CASSFGGMNTEAFF. The DNA of the CDR3 is TGCGCCAGCAGCTTCGGGGGCATGAACACTGAAGCTTTCTTT.

Here the CDR3 reads CASSEGVVHYGYTF. CDR3 nucleotide sequence: TGTGCCAGCAGTGAAGGGGTGGTTCACTATGGCTACACCTTC. V usage is TRBV2 and J usage is TRBJ1-2; D not resolved. In germline, CDR1 is SNHLY, CDR2 FYNNEI. Trimming shortened V by 1 base and J by 3 bases, and 9 bases separated the two germline ends. The CDR3 loop spans 14 amino acids.

The J gene is TRBJ2-5, the V gene TRBV5-4; 9 nucleotides agree with TRBD2. Germline-derived CDR1 and CDR2 are SGHNT and YYREEE (reference sequence). V lost 10 bases and J lost 2; bases outside the gene matches: 9. This CDR3 spans 14 amino acids. CDR3 residues: CAAAPSGTQETQYF. The DNA for the CDR3 is TGTGCCGCCGCTCCTAGCGGGACGCAAGAGACCCAGTACTTC.

The chain uses TRBV11-2 and TRBJ1-3; a possible D gene is TRBD1 (5 bases). This CDR3 is built from 16 residues. Germline-derived CDR1 and CDR2 are SGHAT and FQNNGV. Trimming took 4 bases from V and 4 from J, leaving 17 bases between them. The CDR3 is CASSSLGGVRGNTIYF. The CDR3 DNA reads as TGTGCCAGCAGCTCCTTGGGGGGGGTGAGAGGAAACACCATATATTTT. The complete variable domain, with remaining parts taken from reference TRBV11-2 and TRBJ1-3, reads EAGVAQSPRYKIIEKRQSVAFWCNPISGHATLYWYQQILGQGPKLLIQFQNNGVVDDSQLPKDRFSAERLKGVDSTLKIQPAKLEDSAVYLCASSSLGGVRGNTIYFGEGSWLTVV.

The rearrangement joins TRBV30 to TRBJ1-5; maybe TRBD1 (5 bases). Trimming stripped 3 bases from V and 2 bases from J, with 8 bases between. Germline values: CDR1 GTSNPN, CDR2 SVGIG (reference sequence). The CDR3 has 13 amino acids. The DNA for the CDR3 is TGTGCCTGGAGGAGGGGCGGCAATCAGCCCCAGCATTTT. Translating gives CAWRRGGNQPQHF.

This chain joins TRBV6-1 and TRBJ1-2; TRBD1 agrees at 10 bases. Germline values: CDR1 MNHNS, CDR2 SASEGT. V trimming: 3 bases; J trimming: 8 bases; junction bases outside the gene matches: 6. CDR3 length: 14 residues. DNA of the CDR3: TGTGCCAGCAGTGAGGCGGGGACAGGGGTAGGCTACACCTTC. This encodes CASSEAGTGVGYTF.

The chain combines TRBV5-1 with TRBJ2-7, with D hard to call. CDR3 length equals 14 residues. Trimming took off 3 bases at V and 3 bases at J, with 13 bases between the two ends. Germline CDR1 reads SGHRS; CDR2 reads YFSETQ. As DNA, the CDR3 is TGCGCCAGCAGCTCAGGCCGGCCTTACTACGAGCAGTACTTC. It is translated as CASSSGRPYYEQYF.

CDR3 region: CAISLTSGYVSYEQYF. Written as DNA, the CDR3 is TGTGCCATCAGCTTGACTAGCGGGTATGTCTCCTACGAGCAGTACTTC. The chain employs TRBV10-3 and TRBJ2-7; 10 bases align to TRBD2. This CDR3 is built from 16 residues. V shed 6 bases, J shed 0 bases, and the junction held 8 bases outside the gene matches. Germline loops: CDR1 ENHRY, CDR2 SYGVKD.

The chain recombines TRBV5-1 with TRBJ1-2; possibly TRBD1 for D (6 bases). With 5 bases removed from V and 7 bases from J, the gap between germline ends came to 15 bases. The CDR3 sequence is 13 residues long. Germline assignment: CDR1 SGHRS and CDR2 YFSETQ. The CDR3 DNA sequence: TGCGCCAGCAGTCAGGGGCCCCCGGCTGGCTACACCTTC. Translation gives CASSQGPPAGYTF.

This clone was seen only once. The chain recombines TRBV24-1 with TRBJ2-3; possibly TRBD1 or TRBD2 for D (6 bases each). Trimming left V 0 bases short and J 3 bases short, with 9 bases between. The CDR3 loop spans 15 amino acids. Germline lookup yields CDR1 KGHDR and CDR2 SFDVKD. This CDR3 is CATSDLGGQTDTQYF. The DNA for the CDR3 is TGTGCCACCAGTGATTTGGGGGGGCAGACAGATACGCAGTATTTT.

The chain is built from TRBV11-2 and TRBJ1-5; perhaps TRBD1 as D (5 bases). The V gene's germline CDR1 is SGHAT and CDR2 FQNNGV. The V end was cut by 1 base, the J end by 6 bases, with 10 bases between. The CDR3 contains 14 residues. CDR3 nucleotide sequence: TGTGCCAGCAGCTTAGTTGACAGAAGTCAGCCCCAGCATTTT. It yields the protein CASSLVDRSQPQHF.

This chain connects TRBV19 to TRBJ1-2, with TRBD1 identical over 8 bases. CDR1 and CDR2 (germline): LNHDA, SQIVND (reference sequence). The J segment lost 4 bases and the V segment lost 9 bases, leaving 16 bases of the junction unmatched. The CDR3 covers 16 residues. CDR3 region: CASISEDDRGTYGYTF. In nucleotides, the CDR3 is TGTGCCAGCATATCGGAAGACGACAGGGGAACCTATGGCTACACCTTC.

CDR3 loop: CASSLGTNSPLHF. DNA for the CDR3: TGTGCCAGCAGCTTAGGAACTAATTCACCCCTCCACTTT. The V and J genes are TRBV7-2 and TRBJ1-6; D not resolved. The germline gives CDR1 SGHTA, CDR2 FQGNSA. V dropped 1 base and J dropped 6 bases, with 4 bases sitting between them. The CDR3 loop spans 13 amino acids. The entire variable domain, with the rest obtained from reference TRBV7-2 and TRBJ1-6, is as follows: GAGVSQSPSNKVTEKGKDVELRCDPISGHTALYWYRQSLGQGLEFLIYFQGNSAPDKSGLPSDRFSAERTGGSVSTLTIQRTQQEDSAVYLCASSLGTNSPLHFGNGTRLTVT.

V is TRBV5-1 and J is TRBJ2-3; D gene uncertain. Germline loops: CDR1 SGHRS, CDR2 YFSETQ. The CDR3 sequence is 15 residues long. The ends were cut back, 1 base at V and 2 bases at J, with 11 bases in the middle. As DNA, the CDR3 is TGCGCCAGCAGCTTGCCTTCCTCTTCCACAGATACGCAGTATTTT. Protein sequence: CASSLPSSSTDTQYF.

V usage is TRBV24-1 and J usage is TRBJ1-1; possible D gene TRBD1, 6 bases. This CDR3 is 14 amino acids long. The ends were cut back, 5 bases at V and 2 bases at J, with 11 bases in the middle. The germline CDR1 and CDR2 sequences are KGHDR and SFDVKD. CDR3 sequence reads: CATSGPQGNTEAFF. The CDR3 DNA sequence: TGTGCCACCAGTGGCCCACAGGGAAACACTGAAGCTTTCTTT.

The J gene is TRBJ2-7, the V gene TRBV5-4; D not resolved. With 0 bases removed from V and 2 bases from J, the gap between germline ends came to 12 bases. Germline CDR1 SGHNT, CDR2 YYREEE (reference sequence). This CDR3 region has 15 residues. CDR3 nucleotides: TGTGCCAGCAGCTTGGGCGGACGGACCGCCTACGAGCAGTACTTC. Translated: CASSLGGRTAYEQYF. Combining the CDR3 with reference TRBV5-4 and TRBJ2-7 gives the whole variable domain ETGVTQSPTHLIKTRGQQVTLRCSSQSGHNTVSWYQQALGQGPQFIFQYYREEENGRGNFPPRFSGLQFPNYSSELNVNALELDDSALYLCASSLGGRTAYEQYFGPGTRLTVT.

V is TRBV19 and J is TRBJ1-2; D uncertain. V lost 5 bases, J lost 4 bases, and 17 bases lay in between. The CDR3 is 15 amino acids. The V gene's germline CDR1 is LNHDA and CDR2 SQIVND (reference sequence). The CDR3 spells CASSPPSRLGYGYTF. The CDR3 DNA reads TGTGCCAGTAGTCCCCCGAGCCGCCTCGGCTATGGCTACACCTTC. Complete variable domain (other parts from reference TRBV19 and TRBJ1-2): DGGITQSPKYLFRKEGQNVTLSCEQNLNHDAMYWYRQDPGQGLRLIYYSQIVNDFQKGDIAEGYSVSREKKESFPLTVTSAQKNPTAFYLCASSPPSRLGYGYTFGSGTRLTVV.